A selection of T cell receptor beta chains follows, all from one sample in a study of T-cell reconstitution after alpha-beta-depleted transplantation in children. TCRdb reprocessed the PCR reads via MiXCR and lists one record per CDR3 protein. The repertoire holds 500,000 or so distinct CDR3 sequences, 32% seen once, with around 2.4% in the top ten. Sequenced here: PBMCs from the stem cell graft donor, sampled from the stem cell graft. The receptors stem from a human donor who donated a stem cell graft to a child with aplastic anemia. The CDR3 runs from the conserved cysteine through the conserved F or W. Fields, in order: D gene, J gene, V gene, CDR3 length, clone size, CDR3 protein, CDR3 DNA. A D gene is named only where the DNA matches it firmly. Part of the rows lack a size; the others show once, few, many or a class for expanded clones.

d_gene: -
j_gene: TRBJ2-1
v_gene: TRBV6-2/TRBV6-3
len: 13
abundance: -
CDR3aa: CASSPRTQHEQFF
CDR3nt: TGTGCCAGCAGTCCCAGGACCCAACATGAGCAGTTCTTC

d_gene: TRBD1
j_gene: TRBJ2-3
v_gene: TRBV25-1
len: 18
abundance: -
CDR3aa: CASSDNVRDRGHQDTQYF
CDR3nt: TGTGCCAGCAGTGACAATGTAAGGGACAGGGGGCATCAAGATACGCAGTATTTT

d_gene: TRBD2
j_gene: TRBJ2-7
v_gene: TRBV3-1
len: 16
abundance: -
CDR3aa: CASSLGTSGRAYEQYF
CDR3nt: TGTGCCAGCAGCCTTGGGACTAGCGGGAGGGCCTACGAGCAGTACTTC

d_gene: TRBD2
j_gene: TRBJ2-3
v_gene: TRBV7-2
len: 14
abundance: -
CDR3aa: CASRDGRGEDTQYF
CDR3nt: TGTGCCAGCAGAGACGGGAGGGGGGAAGATACGCAGTATTTT

d_gene: TRBD2
j_gene: TRBJ2-1
v_gene: TRBV4-3
len: 15
abundance: few
CDR3aa: CASSPGGSTYNEQFF
CDR3nt: TGCGCCAGCAGCCCCGGGGGGAGCACCTACAATGAGCAGTTCTTC

d_gene: -
j_gene: TRBJ2-3
v_gene: TRBV4-3
len: 13
abundance: few
CDR3aa: CASSPRPEDTQYF
CDR3nt: TGCGCCAGCAGCCCTCGGCCCGAGGATACGCAGTATTTT

d_gene: TRBD2
j_gene: TRBJ2-1
v_gene: TRBV24-1
len: 15
abundance: few
CDR3aa: CATSEGGSPRNEQFF
CDR3nt: TGTGCCACCAGTGAGGGCGGGAGTCCACGGAATGAGCAGTTCTTC

d_gene: -
j_gene: TRBJ1-2
v_gene: TRBV20-1
len: 10
abundance: -
CDR3aa: CSARVKGYTF
CDR3nt: TGCAGTGCTAGAGTTAAGGGCTACACCTTC

d_gene: TRBD2
j_gene: TRBJ2-5
v_gene: TRBV15
len: 15
abundance: few
CDR3aa: CATSRVISGRETQYF
CDR3nt: TGTGCCACCAGCAGAGTGATTAGCGGGAGAGAGACCCAGTACTTC

d_gene: TRBD2
j_gene: TRBJ2-7
v_gene: TRBV9
len: 15
abundance: -
CDR3aa: CASSVDSGSIGEQYF
CDR3nt: TGTGCCAGCAGCGTAGATAGCGGGAGTATCGGCGAGCAGTACTTC

d_gene: -
j_gene: TRBJ1-1
v_gene: TRBV29-1
len: 13
abundance: -
CDR3aa: CSVELGQNTEAFF
CDR3nt: TGCAGCGTTGAATTAGGTCAGAACACTGAAGCTTTCTTT

d_gene: -
j_gene: TRBJ2-7
v_gene: TRBV28
len: 13
abundance: few
CDR3aa: CASSLRPGGQQYF
CDR3nt: TGTGCCAGCAGTTTAAGACCCGGAGGGCAGCAGTACTTC

d_gene: -
j_gene: TRBJ2-1
v_gene: TRBV10-3
len: 13
abundance: few
CDR3aa: CAITIRESDEQFF
CDR3nt: TGTGCCATCACTATACGGGAGTCGGATGAGCAGTTCTTC

d_gene: -
j_gene: TRBJ2-1
v_gene: TRBV30
len: 11
abundance: -
CDR3aa: CAWSTGPLGFF
CDR3nt: TGTGCCTGGAGTACCGGCCCCCTCGGGTTCTTC

d_gene: TRBD1
j_gene: TRBJ1-1
v_gene: TRBV30
len: 13
abundance: few
CDR3aa: CAWRYGQGTEAFF
CDR3nt: TGTGCCTGGAGATATGGACAGGGCACTGAAGCTTTCTTT

d_gene: -
j_gene: TRBJ2-1
v_gene: TRBV18
len: 15
abundance: many
CDR3aa: CASSPGGSSYNEQFF
CDR3nt: TGTGCCAGCTCACCAGGAGGGAGCTCCTACAATGAGCAGTTCTTC

d_gene: -
j_gene: TRBJ2-1
v_gene: TRBV21-1
len: 14
abundance: few
CDR3aa: CASPPGEGYNEQFF
CDR3nt: TGTGCCAGCCCACCCGGGGAGGGTTACAATGAGCAGTTCTTC

d_gene: -
j_gene: TRBJ1-2
v_gene: TRBV6-1
len: 14
abundance: -
CDR3aa: CASRAPLRDDGYTF
CDR3nt: TGTGCCAGCAGGGCACCTCTCCGGGATGATGGCTACACCTTC

d_gene: -
j_gene: TRBJ1-5
v_gene: TRBV20-1
len: 14
abundance: -
CDR3aa: CSARAPRGNQPQHF
CDR3nt: TGCAGTGCTAGAGCTCCCCGGGGGAATCAGCCCCAGCATTTT

d_gene: TRBD2
j_gene: TRBJ2-1
v_gene: TRBV6-2/TRBV6-3
len: 16
abundance: few
CDR3aa: CASRGQREAVYNEQFF
CDR3nt: TGTGCCAGCCGGGGTCAGCGGGAGGCCGTTTACAATGAGCAGTTCTTC

d_gene: -
j_gene: TRBJ2-2
v_gene: TRBV5-6
len: 13
abundance: few
CDR3aa: CASRIDFTGELFF
CDR3nt: TGTGCCAGCAGAATCGACTTCACCGGGGAGCTGTTTTTT

d_gene: TRBD2
j_gene: TRBJ2-5
v_gene: TRBV5-6
len: 16
abundance: -
CDR3aa: CASSLYSAGGRETQYF
CDR3nt: TGTGCCAGCAGCTTGTATAGCGCGGGAGGGAGAGAGACCCAGTACTTC

d_gene: -
j_gene: TRBJ2-3
v_gene: TRBV20-1
len: 15
abundance: many
CDR3aa: CSARLPGPSFDTQYF
CDR3nt: TGCAGTGCTAGACTTCCGGGACCCTCTTTTGATACGCAGTATTTT

d_gene: TRBD1
j_gene: TRBJ2-7
v_gene: TRBV7-2
len: 13
abundance: many
CDR3aa: CAAQGDRGNEQYF
CDR3nt: TGTGCCGCGCAGGGGGACAGGGGGAACGAGCAGTACTTC

d_gene: TRBD2
j_gene: TRBJ2-3
v_gene: TRBV6-2/TRBV6-3
len: 17
abundance: -
CDR3aa: CASSYSRSGRVTDTQYF
CDR3nt: TGTGCCAGCAGTTACTCTAGAAGCGGGAGGGTCACAGATACGCAGTATTTT

d_gene: TRBD2
j_gene: TRBJ2-1
v_gene: TRBV29-1
len: 15
abundance: -
CDR3aa: CSVDQAGGRDNEQFF
CDR3nt: TGCAGCGTGGATCAAGCGGGAGGGCGCGACAATGAGCAGTTCTTC

d_gene: -
j_gene: TRBJ1-2
v_gene: TRBV20-1
len: 12
abundance: few
CDR3aa: CSAPQDSGGYTF
CDR3nt: TGCAGTGCCCCACAGGATAGTGGGGGCTACACCTTC

d_gene: -
j_gene: TRBJ2-7
v_gene: TRBV7-2
len: 15
abundance: few
CDR3aa: CASSLATTDGYEQYF
CDR3nt: TGTGCCAGCAGCTTAGCCACGACAGATGGCTACGAGCAGTACTTC

d_gene: -
j_gene: TRBJ2-7
v_gene: TRBV5-5
len: 12
abundance: -
CDR3aa: CASSFESYEQYF
CDR3nt: TGTGCCAGCAGCTTCGAGAGTTACGAGCAGTACTTC

d_gene: -
j_gene: TRBJ2-1
v_gene: TRBV11-3
len: 15
abundance: -
CDR3aa: CASSASGTYNNEQFF
CDR3nt: TGTGCCAGCAGCGCGTCCGGGACCTACAACAATGAGCAGTTCTTC

d_gene: TRBD2
j_gene: TRBJ2-1
v_gene: TRBV20-1
len: 16
abundance: few
CDR3aa: CSAKSKGGASYNEQFF
CDR3nt: TGCAGTGCTAAAAGTAAGGGAGGGGCGAGTTACAATGAGCAGTTCTTC

d_gene: TRBD2
j_gene: TRBJ2-5
v_gene: TRBV4-3
len: 13
abundance: few
CDR3aa: CASSQGGYGTQYF
CDR3nt: TGCGCCAGCAGCCAGGGGGGGTACGGGACCCAGTACTTC

d_gene: -
j_gene: TRBJ2-7
v_gene: TRBV11-2
len: 16
abundance: -
CDR3aa: CASSLDRSTGKYEQYF
CDR3nt: TGTGCCAGCAGCTTAGATCGTAGCACAGGGAAATACGAGCAGTACTTC

d_gene: -
j_gene: TRBJ2-1
v_gene: TRBV5-1
len: 16
abundance: few
CDR3aa: CASSFSSPSSYNEQFF
CDR3nt: TGCGCCAGCAGCTTCTCGTCCCCTAGCTCCTACAATGAGCAGTTCTTC

d_gene: -
j_gene: TRBJ1-2
v_gene: TRBV29-1
len: 12
abundance: -
CDR3aa: CSAGGDGALYTF
CDR3nt: TGCAGCGCTGGAGGGGACGGGGCCCTGTACACCTTC

d_gene: TRBD2
j_gene: TRBJ2-3
v_gene: TRBV11-2
len: 16
abundance: -
CDR3aa: CASSPKLAGFTDTQYF
CDR3nt: TGTGCCAGCAGCCCAAAACTAGCGGGATTCACAGATACGCAGTATTTT

d_gene: -
j_gene: TRBJ1-3
v_gene: TRBV15
len: 15
abundance: few
CDR3aa: CATSRDGGSGNTIYF
CDR3nt: TGTGCCACCAGCAGAGATGGAGGGAGTGGAAACACCATATATTTT

d_gene: -
j_gene: TRBJ1-1
v_gene: TRBV12-3/TRBV12-4
len: 12
abundance: -
CDR3aa: CASSPSRGEAFF
CDR3nt: TGTGCCAGCAGTCCAAGCAGGGGTGAAGCTTTCTTT

d_gene: TRBD1
j_gene: TRBJ2-3
v_gene: TRBV25-1
len: 15
abundance: -
CDR3aa: CASSEKDRGYGAQYF
CDR3nt: TGTGCCAGCAGTGAAAAGGACAGGGGTTACGGCGCGCAGTATTTT

d_gene: TRBD1
j_gene: TRBJ2-5
v_gene: TRBV29-1
len: 13
abundance: -
CDR3aa: CSVAGTGEETQYF
CDR3nt: TGCAGCGTCGCTGGGACAGGGGAAGAGACCCAGTACTTC

d_gene: -
j_gene: TRBJ1-2
v_gene: TRBV7-9
len: 13
abundance: -
CDR3aa: CASSPAGNYGYTF
CDR3nt: TGTGCCAGCAGCCCTGCAGGGAACTATGGCTACACCTTC

d_gene: -
j_gene: TRBJ2-7
v_gene: TRBV20-1
len: 12
abundance: once
CDR3aa: CSAFQGIYEQYF
CDR3nt: TGCAGTGCTTTCCAAGGGATCTACGAGCAGTACTTC

d_gene: -
j_gene: TRBJ2-3
v_gene: TRBV6-1
len: 16
abundance: few
CDR3aa: CASTQGGRAPRNTQYF
CDR3nt: TGTGCCAGTACTCAGGGGGGCAGGGCCCCTCGGAATACGCAGTATTTT

d_gene: TRBD1
j_gene: TRBJ1-3
v_gene: TRBV20-1
len: 13
abundance: -
CDR3aa: CSAGQGTGNTIYF
CDR3nt: TGCAGTGCTGGACAGGGGACTGGAAACACCATATATTTT

d_gene: -
j_gene: TRBJ2-7
v_gene: TRBV25-1
len: 14
abundance: -
CDR3aa: CASRDTGLIYEQYF
CDR3nt: TGTGCCAGCAGGGATACGGGACTTATATACGAGCAGTACTTC